These 20 T cell receptor beta chains were all obtained from the same sample, sequenced in a study of graft-versus-host responses after intestinal transplantation. Clones were read by immunoSEQ multiplex PCR, and TCRdb kept only the in-frame ones, dropping some. This table has more than 20,000 clones, less than 90% appearing once. Sequenced material: PBMCs, taken about 28 days after intestinal transplant. These receptor sequences come from a human patient who received an intestinal transplant, so some T cells may come from the graft donor.

The rearrangement uses TRBV5-1 and TRBJ2-5; tentative D call: TRBD1 (6 bases). The germline V and J ends were trimmed by 0 bases and 4 bases, with 7 bases remaining between them. Germline V gene sequence: CDR1 SGHRS, CDR2 YFSETQ. The CDR3 has 13 residues. Here the CDR3 DNA reads TGCGCCAGCAGCTTGGGCAGGGGAGAGACCCAGTACTTC. It yields the protein CASSLGRGETQYF.

The chain links TRBV30 to TRBJ1-1; unclear D gene. There are 11 residues in the CDR3. Looked up from germline, CDR1 is GTSNPN and CDR2 is SVGIG (reference sequence). Trimming shortened V by 7 bases and J by 5 bases, and 11 bases separated the two germline ends. CDR3 amino acids: CASLLGTEAFF. CDR3 DNA: TGTGCCTCTCTATTGGGGACTGAAGCTTTCTTT.

The V call is TRBV27, the J call TRBJ2-7; TRBD2 matches 7 bases. The germline V gene has CDR1 MNHEY and CDR2 SMNVEV (reference sequence). Trimming removed 1 base from V and 9 bases from J; junction bases left unmatched: 12. This CDR3 region has 15 residues. The DNA of the CDR3 is TGTGCCAGCAGTTTATTCCCGGGACTAACGGGGGGGCAGTACTTC. As protein: CASSLFPGLTGGQYF.

The V and J genes are TRBV5-1 and TRBJ2-7, with D maybe TRBD2 (5 bases). CDR1 SGHRS and CDR2 YFSETQ come from the germline V gene. This CDR3 spans 14 amino acids. The CDR3 DNA is TGCGACAAAAGCGGATCCAGAACCTCCTACGAGCAGTACTTC. Protein product: CDKSGSRTSYEQYF.

This CDR3 reads CASSFGTGKDQPQHF. CDR3 in DNA: TGCGCCAGCAGCTTCGGGACAGGTAAAGATCAGCCCCAGCATTTT. The genes are TRBV5-1 and TRBJ1-5, with 8 bases matching TRBD1. From germline, CDR1 is SGHRS and CDR2 YFSETQ. CDR3 length: 15 amino acids. Trimming cost V 2 bases and J 5 bases; bases outside gene matches: 6.

The V gene is TRBV6-5, the J gene TRBJ1-3, with 7 positions matching TRBD1. J gave up 5 bases and V 4 bases, and 5 bases lay outside the gene matches. The CDR3 has 14 amino acids. CDR1 and CDR2 from the germline V gene are MNHEY and SVGAGI. The CDR3 nucleotides are TGTGCCAGCAGTTCATACAGGGGAAGAAACACCATATATTTT. This sequence encodes CASSSYRGRNTIYF.

This clone has just one count. This rearrangement joins TRBV28 to TRBJ1-5; 8 positions agree with TRBD1. Germline V CDR1 and CDR2: MDHEN, SYDVKM. The CDR3 consists of 15 residues. V shed 4 bases, J shed 5 bases, and the junction held 7 bases outside the gene matches. Written as DNA, the CDR3 is TGTGCCAGCAGTTCTATGGGGACAGGCCATCAGCCCCAGCATTTT. Translation gives CASSSMGTGHQPQHF.

In this sample, this clone turned up a few times. J is TRBJ2-7 and V is TRBV7-6; the D call may be TRBD1 or TRBD2 (5 bases each). With 3 bases removed from V and 0 bases from J, the gap between germline ends came to 9 bases. The germline V gene has CDR1 SGHVS and CDR2 FNYEAQ. This CDR3 region has 14 residues. CDR3 residues: CASSFGTTSYEQYF. As DNA, the CDR3 is TGTGCCAGCAGCTTCGGGACGACCTCCTACGAGCAGTACTTC.

This chain joins TRBV6-1 and TRBJ2-5, with D uncertain. The CDR3 has 14 amino acids. CDR1 is MNHNS, CDR2 SASEGT, per germline. V lost 6 bases to trimming and J lost 2 bases, with 13 bases between them. CDR3 nucleotides: TGTGCCAGCAGCGCTACACGACGGCAAGAGACCCAGTACTTC. Translation gives CASSATRRQETQYF.

The V call is TRBV2, the J call TRBJ1-1; D is ambiguous. The CDR3 runs 14 residues. Per the germline V gene, CDR1 is SNHLY and CDR2 is FYNNEI. V was pared by 6 bases and J by 7 bases, with 18 bases between. The CDR3 loop reads CASRGPLTLGEAFF. In nucleotides, the CDR3 is TGTGCCAGCAGGGGCCCCCTCACACTTGGTGAAGCTTTCTTT.

The V gene is TRBV29-1, the J gene TRBJ2-5; D assignment may be TRBD1 or TRBD2 (6 bases each). The CDR3 runs 14 residues. Germline V gene sequence: CDR1 SQVTM, CDR2 ANQGSEA. V was shortened by 5 bases and J by 2 bases, with 15 bases between the two germline ends. CDR3 sequence: CSVLGGLPQETQYF. The CDR3 DNA is TGCAGCGTTCTCGGGGGCCTTCCTCAAGAGACCCAGTACTTC. Full variable domain (rest looked up from reference TRBV29-1 and TRBJ2-5): SAVISQKPSRDICQRGTSLTIQCQVDSQVTMMFWYRQQPGQSLTLIATANQGSEATYESGFVIDKFPISRPNLTFSTLTVSNMSPEDSSIYLCSVLGGLPQETQYFGPGTRLLVL.

V and J are TRBV11-2 and TRBJ2-7; TRBD2 is a possible D gene (6 bases). Trimming took off 5 bases at V and 6 bases at J, with 8 bases between the two ends. The CDR3 has 11 amino acids. CDR1 SGHAT and CDR2 FQNNGV come from the germline V gene. DNA of the CDR3: TGTGCCAGCAGCATCGGGAGCGAGCAGTACTTC. This sequence encodes CASSIGSEQYF.

The CDR3 sequence: CASSYPEGKTQYF. The CDR3 DNA follows: TGTGCCAGCAGCTACCCGGAGGGAAAGACCCAGTACTTC. The chain uses TRBV7-2 and TRBJ2-5; TRBD2 is a possible D gene (6 bases). Between the trimmed V and J ends, which lost 4 bases and 6 bases, there was a span of 12 bases. The CDR3 is 13 amino acids. CDR1 SGHTA and CDR2 FQGNSA come from the germline V gene.

The chain joins TRBV25-1 to TRBJ2-1; 7 bases match TRBD2. Looked up from germline, CDR1 is MGHDK and CDR2 is SYGVNS. The CDR3 loop spans 16 amino acids. V lost 0 bases to trimming and J lost 1 base; unmatched junction nucleotides: 3. This CDR3 reads CASSEYSGFSYNEQFF. The CDR3 nucleotides are TGTGCCAGCAGTGAATATAGCGGGTTTTCCTACAATGAGCAGTTCTTC. Combining the CDR3 with reference TRBV25-1 and TRBJ2-1 gives the whole variable domain EADIYQTPRYLVIGTGKKITLECSQTMGHDKMYWYQQDPGMELHLIHYSYGVNSTEKGDLSSESTVSRIRTEHFPLTLESARPSHTSQYLCASSEYSGFSYNEQFFGPGTRLTVL.

The gene calls are TRBV2 and TRBJ1-1; possible D gene TRBD1, 5 bases. V dropped 7 bases and J dropped 0 bases, with 15 bases sitting between them. Germline CDR1 reads SNHLY; CDR2 reads FYNNEI. The CDR3 contains 15 residues. The CDR3 bases are TGTGCCAGCATCCCATCGGGACCGGTGAACACTGAAGCTTTCTTT. The encoded protein is CASIPSGPVNTEAFF. The full variable domain, in which reference TRBV2 and TRBJ1-1 provide the parts outside the CDR3, is EPEVTQTPSHQVTQMGQEVILRCVPISNHLYFYWYRQILGQKVEFLVSFYNNEISEKSEIFDDQFSVERPDGSNFTLKIRSTKLEDSAMYFCASIPSGPVNTEAFFGQGTRLTVV.

The gene calls are TRBV13 and TRBJ2-5; TRBD2 aligns across 11 bases. Trimming cost V 5 bases and J 4 bases; bases outside gene matches: 3. The germline V gene has CDR1 PRHDT and CDR2 FYEKMQ (reference sequence). This CDR3 has 14 residues. For the CDR3, the DNA is TGTGCCAGCAGCACCGGGACTAGCGGAGAGACCCAGTACTTC. Amino acid sequence: CASSTGTSGETQYF.

V usage is TRBV28 and J usage is TRBJ2-3; 11 bases map to TRBD2. This CDR3 is built from 15 residues. The trim removed 2 bases at V and 6 bases at J, leaving 4 bases unmatched. Germline values: CDR1 MDHEN, CDR2 SYDVKM. For the CDR3, the DNA is TGTGCCAGCAGTTTAAGGACTAGCGGGTATGATACGCAGTATTTT. Protein: CASSLRTSGYDTQYF.

The chain has TRBV10-3 and TRBJ2-7; TRBD2 agrees at 7 bases. V shed 3 bases, J shed 3 bases, and the junction held 8 bases outside the gene matches. This CDR3 is built from 15 residues. The germline CDR1 and CDR2 sequences are ENHRY and SYGVKD. CDR3 in DNA: TGTGCCATCAGTGATCCCCTAGCGGCTCTCTACGAGCAGTACTTC. It yields the protein CAISDPLAALYEQYF.

Note on this clone: The same CDR3 can be traced to other DNA sequences in this sample. The chain uses TRBV27 and TRBJ2-3; possibly TRBD1 for D (6 bases). There are 13 residues in the CDR3. The germline V gene has CDR1 MNHEY and CDR2 SMNVEV (reference sequence). Trimming shortened V by 10 bases and J by 8 bases, and 19 bases separated the two germline ends. CDR3 bases: TGTGCCATCTCTGACAGGTCCTGGGGTACGCAGTATTTT. It codes for CAISDRSWGTQYF.

CDR3 loop: CASSVNLAGEYNEQFF. The CDR3 coding sequence is TGTGCCAGCAGCGTAAACCTAGCGGGGGAATACAATGAGCAGTTCTTC. The chain recombines TRBV9 with TRBJ2-1; TRBD2 aligns across 10 bases. The CDR3 spans 16 residues. Germline lookup yields CDR1 SGDLS and CDR2 YYNGEE. V was pared by 1 base and J by 4 bases, with 5 bases of the junction left unmatched.